Detailed here is one T cell receptor (beta chain). This clonotype appeared many times. The specificity of this receptor is unknown. Base qualities were left out, and no much larger clone turns up one base away. To synthesize cDNA, template-switch 5'RACE was performed with a primer carrying a 10-nucleotide random unique molecular identifier so that each TCR transcript was tagged. Every sequencing run yielded over 180 million TCR-beta sequences covering 15-18 subjects. Total RNA was extracted with the RNeasy kit. TCR-beta VDJ regions were amplified with primers for the TCR constant region and the 5'RACE anchor, using the KAPA Real-time Library Amplification kit. Sample indexes and Illumina adaptors were added in a first PCR, after which library yield was increased in a second PCR. The roughly 650 bp TCR product was size-selected on a 2% E-gel SizeSelection system after Ampure bead purification. Before pooling, library quality was assessed on a Bioanalyzer, concentration was determined with Qubit, and library quantification was performed with the Kapa Library Quantification kit. An Illumina HiSeq 2500 was used to sequence the libraries paired-end at 2 x 150 bp. To increase sequence diversity, roughly 24-30% phiX was spiked into each library pool. The study's own analysis went as follows. The UMI-based MiGEC pipeline processed quality-filtered reads and removed over 75% of raw TCR sequences during error correction. IMGT germline references were used for aligning VDJ genes, and each clonotype was defined as a unique CDR3 amino acid sequence together with its V-J genes. Clonal expansion, Shannon diversity and CDR3 relatedness (CalcPairwiseDistances, ClusterSamples) were evaluated with VDJtools, and phylogenetic trees were built with CLCbio workbench. Using coefficient-of-variation modelling across technical triplicates, the study counted a clone as expanded if it had at least 8 unique UMIs. The public reads were reprocessed in TCRdb via fastp at Q25 and MiXCR, keeping in-frame beta chains. Each record represents a unique CDR3 protein, reported with the most common genes and DNA among its rows. TCRdb, not the original authors, processed these V and J calls. This sample has approximately 58,000 distinct CDR3 sequences in its table, and about an eighth of those were observed once. 1.8% of the sample is taken by the ten largest.

These data are taken from a study of neurological immune-mediated disorders (dated by TCRdb to the late 2010s). Study-level background: Using UMI-based sequencing, the study compared peripheral blood TCR-beta repertoires from patients with HTLV-I-associated myelopathy (HAM/TSP), patients with multiple sclerosis, and healthy controls. Alongside PBMC samples, the set of more than 80 TCR-beta libraries contained longitudinal samples, technical triplicates, and paired CD4+ and CD8+ T-cell subsets that had been sorted. The cohort comprised roughly 70 subjects: approximately 15 HAM/TSP patients, some 35 multiple sclerosis patients and around 20 healthy controls.

The healthy controls were volunteers from a blood bank in Maryland, USA. Libraries from unsorted PBMCs were made from 2 million PBMCs kept in RNAlater at -80 degrees C until RNA extraction. Peripheral blood underwent Ficoll-Hypaque density gradient centrifugation to isolate PBMCs, which were then cryopreserved in liquid nitrogen. V was cut back by 7 bases and J by 6 bases, leaving a gap of 12 bases between them. Based on the germline V gene, the CDR1 and CDR2 sequences are SQVTM and ANQGSEA. The CDR3, from cysteine to phenylalanine, totals 12 residues. Solely the CDR3 DNA is kept, with 36 bases framed from the first base. Summary of the overall study and its limitations: TCR clonal expansion was highest in HAM/TSP patients and lowest in MS patients, with MS patients falling below even healthy controls. No identical CDR3 amino acid sequences were found to be shared among expanded clones across subjects, suggesting that TCR-beta repertoires were private in all groups.

The receptor's source is a man aged 55-75 years in good health. This chain is built from TRBV29-1 and TRBJ2-2, with the D gene call left open. Material for sequencing was PBMCs. The nucleotides are TGCAGCGGTGGGGTCAGCCCCGGGGAGCTGTTTTTT. Translated, this gives CSGGVSPGELFF.